Presented here are 5 T cell receptor beta chains from one specimen sequenced in a study of blood T cell repertoires in COVID-19. Using immunoSEQ multiplex PCR, the repertoire was profiled, and TCRdb retains in-frame clones only, with some absent. The sample contains 60,000 to 75,000 clones, about 88% of which appear only once. Specimen: peripheral blood. Receptors were obtained from a human donor in a cohort sampled during active COVID-19.

The chain links TRBV6-1 to TRBJ2-1; unclear D gene. This CDR3 comprises 16 residues. Trimming left V 0 bases short and J 2 bases short, with 11 bases between. Germline V lookup: CDR1 MNHNS, CDR2 SASEGT. CDR3 amino acids: CASSEAQYGPYNEQFF. The CDR3 coding sequence is TGTGCCAGCAGTGAAGCTCAATATGGCCCCTACAATGAGCAGTTCTTC.

V gene TRBV4-2 combines with J gene TRBJ2-1; 15 bases map to TRBD2. The germline CDR1 and CDR2 sequences are LGHNA and YNFKEQ. V was pared by 0 bases and J by 3 bases, with 12 bases of the junction left unmatched. This CDR3 is 21 amino acids long. As DNA, the CDR3 is TGTGCCAGCAGCCAAGAGGTCGGACTAGCGGGAGGGTATCTACTCTACAATGAGCAGTTCTTC. Encoded protein: CASSQEVGLAGGYLLYNEQFF.

The chain is built from TRBV19 and TRBJ2-2; 9 nucleotides match TRBD1. Trimming cost V 7 bases and J 4 bases; bases outside gene matches: 7. The germline V gene has CDR1 LNHDA and CDR2 SQIVND (reference sequence). The CDR3 is made up of 15 amino acids. As DNA, the CDR3 is TGTGCCAGTACCGCAGGGACAGGGATCACCGGGGAGCTGTTTTTT. Amino acids: CASTAGTGITGELFF.

This chain uses TRBV7-2 with TRBJ2-2, with D unresolved. The germline V gene encodes CDR1 SGHTA and CDR2 FQGNSA. V was clipped by 5 bases and J by 5 bases, with 6 bases between them. The CDR3 contains 12 residues. The CDR3 is CASSHRTGELFF. The DNA for the CDR3 is TGTGCCAGCAGCCATAGAACCGGGGAGCTGTTTTTT.

This clone was recorded once. This rearrangement joins TRBV19 to TRBJ2-5; tentatively, D is TRBD1 (6 bases). The V gene's germline CDR1 is LNHDA and CDR2 SQIVND (reference sequence). CDR3 length equals 15 residues. The ends were cut back, 5 bases at V and 2 bases at J, with 15 bases in the middle. The CDR3 is CASSSHPDRQETQYF. The CDR3 DNA sequence: TGTGCCAGTAGTTCGCACCCAGACAGGCAAGAGACCCAGTACTTC.